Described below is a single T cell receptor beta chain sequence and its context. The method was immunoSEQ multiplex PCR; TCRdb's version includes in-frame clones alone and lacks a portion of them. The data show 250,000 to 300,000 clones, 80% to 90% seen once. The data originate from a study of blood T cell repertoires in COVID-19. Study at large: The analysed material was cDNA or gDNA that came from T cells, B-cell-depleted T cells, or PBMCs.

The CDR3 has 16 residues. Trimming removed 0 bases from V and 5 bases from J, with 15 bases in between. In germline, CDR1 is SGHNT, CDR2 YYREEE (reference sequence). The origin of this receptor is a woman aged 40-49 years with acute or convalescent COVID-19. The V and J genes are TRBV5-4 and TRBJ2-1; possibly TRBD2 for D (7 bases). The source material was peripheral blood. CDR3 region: CASSLATGGLNNEQFF. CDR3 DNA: TGTGCCAGCAGCTTGGCCACCGGGGGGCTAAACAATGAGCAGTTCTTC.